This T cell receptor (beta chain) was recorded in a study of cytomegalovirus exposure and HLA in healthy donors (dated by TCRdb to 2015 to 2018). Some background on the complete study: An earlier analysis of approximately 600 of the donors reported 250 to 350 Gb of sequence data and 117 million unique TCR beta sequences from about 179 million T cells. Among about 360 genotyped donors of the cohort, an average of around 240,000 unique TCR beta nucleotide sequences were sequenced per donor, roughly 18% of them non-productive. In the later analysis, no new phenotypic data were used to find candidate immune exposures; instead, reliance was placed on TCR beta sequences and their occurrence across donors. About 5 DR-DQ haplotypes were handled as single units for association and clustering, since linkage in the cohort was strong. An early release that covered more than 550 HLA-typed donors contained approximately 300 gigabases of sequencing data and 85 million to 100 million unique TCR sequences. Class I and class II HLA loci were covered by the typing at four-digit resolution. In addition to the first cohort of roughly 670 subjects, a separate validation cohort of 120 different subjects was used. In an earlier analysis of a few hundred of the donors, high-throughput TCR beta sequencing was used to judge whether each TCR beta V gene segment behaved as functional or pseudogenic. To predict cytomegalovirus infection status, the study combined high-throughput TCR immunosequencing, statistical association of individual TCRs with disease status, and machine learning. The study was designed to test whether signatures of past pathogen exposure could be identified by cataloging public T cell receptors. Among the approximately 430 genotyped donors, under 90% belonged to the genetic ancestry cluster associated with self-reported Caucasian donors. To study patterns of TCR occurrence, a later analysis re-analyzed previously published TCR beta repertoires from hundreds of donors and added high-resolution HLA genotyping. The study used immunosequencing to profile the T cell repertoires of 666 subjects and linked those repertoires to cytomegalovirus serostatus. Genome-wide SNP genotypes for about 55% of the roughly 670 donors were used in a later genetic analysis, which treated that subset as a discovery cohort. Alongside the repertoire data, information on donor age, sex, ethnicity and CMV serostatus was compiled. Typing coverage varied by locus: about 629-640 donors for A, B, C, DRB1 and DQB1; roughly 510 for DQA1; more than 600 for DPA1; approximately 470 for DPB1. All discovery cohort repertoires had been generated on a single sequencing platform.

The CDR3 holds 16 amino acids from the cysteine to the phenylalanine. The sequence is cut down to CDR3 DNA, 48 bases in frame from base 1. Trimming takes 2 bases off V and 4 bases off J; junction bases not matched to a gene: 7. The germline V gene encodes CDR1 SGHRS and CDR2 YFSETQ. Comment on this clone: Its cognate antigen has yet to be identified. One base away there is no much larger clone; base qualities are not given.

Library generation was performed with the immunoSEQ multiplex PCR assay. A mixture of 60 forward primers for TCR Vbeta segments and 13 reverse primers for TCR Jbeta segments was used in the multiplex PCR. Amplification of the CDR3 region of rearranged TCR beta genes was performed with a multiplex PCR assay on genomic DNA. The amplified TCR beta libraries were sequenced on the Illumina HiSeq System as 87-base-pair reads. For the original study's pipeline: Across the 600 to 700 repertoires, a later analysis counted tens of millions of unique TCR beta chains, around 10 million of which were shared by at least two donors. A nearest-neighbor algorithm error-corrected the raw reads and collapsed the reads into unique sequences, merging closely related sequences to remove PCR and sequencing errors. Alignment of CDR3 sequences to IMGT reference sequences was used to assign V, D and J gene segments. Each retained sequence needed at least a six-nucleotide match to both a V gene segment and a J gene segment. A rearrangement was called productive if the CDR3 had no stop codons and remained in frame with V and J, and every other rearrangement was called non-productive. Following IMGT convention, CDR3 was defined as the stretch from the second conserved V-encoded cysteine to the conserved J-encoded phenylalanine. Sequences without an unambiguous match to a single V gene segment were excluded from the earlier analysis of several hundred of the donors. An earlier analysis of several hundred of the donors called V segments functional above 56.7% productive rearrangements and segregating when the between-donor standard deviation exceeded 5%. To diagnose cytomegalovirus status from the catalog of TCR beta chain sequences, a statistical classification framework was built. In a later analysis, TCR nucleotide sequences were compared against IMGT/GENE-DB human TR gene sequences so that V and J genes could be assigned. A later analysis assigned CDR3 sequences and most-parsimonious VDJ recombination scenarios with the TCRdist pipeline. In a later analysis, each TCR beta chain was defined by its CDR3 amino acid sequence together with its V-gene family, and reads without a unique V-gene family were excluded. A later analysis removed 500 to 650 highly shared, low-generation-probability nucleotide sequences to deal with suspected cross-contamination and a sequencing artifact. In a later analysis, a clonal expansion index for each public chain was calculated from normalized within-repertoire ranks of inferred template counts. Generation probabilities in a later analysis came from a VDJ recombination model fitted to out-of-frame rearrangements, and those results were checked against IGoR. In a later analysis, hypergeometric tests were used to score TCR-TCR, TCR-HLA and TCR-CMV co-occurrence, with a repertoire-size bias correction applied to TCR pairs. A later analysis estimated false discovery rates by permuting HLA or CMV assignments 20 times. A later analysis grouped co-occurring TCRs with DBSCAN, adding TCRdist sequence similarity when clustering within HLA-allele-positive subsets. Repertoires with fewer than 30,000 or more than 120,000 public chains, plus five repertoires with anomalous nucleotide sharing, were excluded from co-occurrence clustering. TCRdb provides this immuneACCESS table in a form limited to in-frame rearrangements. Some clones are lacking; in checked studies, under half of them reflect an unresolved V gene, and why the rest are absent is not known. That table supplies the V and J calls and clone size; D and trimming were determined from the DNA. This sample has 250,000 to 350,000 clones in its table, and roughly 80% of those were observed once. The ten largest account for about 0.28% of the sample.

The cohort comprised some 700 healthy bone marrow donors. Cohort members were all nominally healthy when sampled, although unrecorded immune exposures were likely present. The donor tested CMV seronegative, placing the donor among the 350 or so seronegative members of the cohort. Each donor provided a peripheral blood sample, and peripheral blood mononuclear cells were used for TCR beta sequencing. The Qiagen DNeasy Blood Extraction Kit was used to extract genomic DNA from the blood cell samples. General conclusions and limits of the study: A later analysis found that most CMV-associated TCR beta chains appeared HLA-restricted, with HLA associations seemingly driven largely by CMV exposure. In an earlier analysis of about 550 of the donors, most TCR beta V segments were observed in productive rearrangements about 90% or about 30% of the time, broadly matching IMGT annotations. While some public TCRs were present in many individuals, most TCR sequences turned up only very rarely across donors. A total of 150 or so TCR beta chains were listed by the study as associated with cytomegalovirus. A later analysis associated 16,951 TCR beta sequences with specific HLA alleles at a false discovery rate of 0.05. The sequencing pipeline was judged likely to have produced a cluster of highly shared sequence variants as a technical artifact. In a later analysis, TCR association rates were found to vary across HLA loci, with the most associated TCRs seen for DRB1 alleles and the fewest for HLA-C alleles. A further reported finding was that TCR beta sequences accurately predicted the HLA-A and HLA-B alleles for most subjects in the first cohort. According to the authors, the approach could potentially be generalized to other disease states and immunological phenotypes. This cohort had only TCR beta chains sequenced, and the lack of alpha or paired-chain data limited which features could be detected. In a later analysis, HLA-associated TCR beta chains showed more clonal expansion and lower generation probabilities than non-associated chains that were equally common. A later genetic analysis associated a missense DCLRE1C variant with V-gene and J-gene trimming of TCR beta chains, and an independent cohort replicated the association. Cytomegalovirus status was reported to be diagnosed by the classifier with high specificity and sensitivity in both the original and validation cohorts. Because counts were too low, roughly 16 rarely observed V segments, including chromosome 9 orphons, were left out of the earlier analysis of 587 of the donors. Because some donors lacked HLA typing at each locus, the association tests relied only on the typed subset. Three of the identified cytomegalovirus-associated TCR beta chains were confirmed in vitro to be specific for cytomegalovirus antigens. Linkage disequilibrium might explain the correlated functional status among segregating V segments, but an unknown experimental factor could not be ruled out. Immune exposure information for the cohort was limited to CMV serostatus. Strong co-occurrence of HLA alleles, especially DR and DQ, made assigning TCR associations to individual alleles difficult. Presence/absence analyses assumed roughly uniform sequencing depth across donors, an assumption that may not hold. Some IMGT-functional V segments, including TRBV6-2 and TRBV6-3, could not be distinguished by the 87-base-pair reads and were therefore excluded. Several of the top co-occurrence clusters appeared to be linked to parvovirus B19, influenza, CMV and Epstein-Barr virus, according to a later analysis. In a later genetic analysis, fewer N-insertions in productive TCRs were reported among donors in an Asian-associated ancestry cluster than the roughly 700-donor mean.

The source is a girl under 10 years old in good health and CMV-seronegative. This sequence uses TRBV5-1 and TRBJ2-1; TRBD1 aligns with 9 central bases. The specimen sequenced was PBMCs. The nucleotide sequence reads TGCGCCAGCAGCTTCTTACAGGGGGCTCGATACAATGAGCAGTTCTTC. Its amino acids are CASSFLQGARYNEQFF.